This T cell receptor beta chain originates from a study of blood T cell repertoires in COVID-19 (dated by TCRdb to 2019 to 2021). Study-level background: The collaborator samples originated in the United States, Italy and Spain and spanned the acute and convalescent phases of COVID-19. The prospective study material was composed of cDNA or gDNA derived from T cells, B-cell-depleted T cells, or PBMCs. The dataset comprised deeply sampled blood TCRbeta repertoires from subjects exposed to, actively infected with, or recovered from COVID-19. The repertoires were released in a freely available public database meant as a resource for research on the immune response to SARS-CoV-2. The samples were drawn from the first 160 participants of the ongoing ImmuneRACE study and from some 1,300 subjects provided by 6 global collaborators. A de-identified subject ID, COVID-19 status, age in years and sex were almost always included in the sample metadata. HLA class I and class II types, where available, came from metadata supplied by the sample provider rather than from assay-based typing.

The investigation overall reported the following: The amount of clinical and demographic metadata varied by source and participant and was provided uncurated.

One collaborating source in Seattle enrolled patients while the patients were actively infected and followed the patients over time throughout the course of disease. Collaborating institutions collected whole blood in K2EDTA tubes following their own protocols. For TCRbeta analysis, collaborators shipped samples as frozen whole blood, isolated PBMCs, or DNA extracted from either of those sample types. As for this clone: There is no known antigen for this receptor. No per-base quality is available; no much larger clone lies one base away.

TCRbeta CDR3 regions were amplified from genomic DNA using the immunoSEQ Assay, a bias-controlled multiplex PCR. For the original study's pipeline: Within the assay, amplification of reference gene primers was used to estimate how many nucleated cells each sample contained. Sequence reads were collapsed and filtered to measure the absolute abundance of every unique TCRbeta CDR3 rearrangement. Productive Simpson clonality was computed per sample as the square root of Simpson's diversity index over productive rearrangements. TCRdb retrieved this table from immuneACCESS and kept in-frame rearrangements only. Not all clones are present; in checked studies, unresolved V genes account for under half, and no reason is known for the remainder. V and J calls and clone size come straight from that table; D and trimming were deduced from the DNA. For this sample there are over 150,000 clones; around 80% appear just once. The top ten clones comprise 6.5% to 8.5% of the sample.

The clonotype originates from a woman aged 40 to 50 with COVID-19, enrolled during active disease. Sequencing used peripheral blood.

The sequenced DNA is TGTGCCAGCAGCTTGGGCCGGGTGGACACTGAAGCTTTCTTT. The resulting protein is CASSLGRVDTEAFF. The chain was built from TRBV5-6 and TRBJ1-1; the D gene cannot be resolved reliably. Deletion took 0 bases off V and 3 bases off J, with a span of 9 bases between the germline ends. Spanning cysteine to phenylalanine, the CDR3 consists of 14 amino acids. The kept DNA is CDR3 alone, 42 bases in frame from the first base. CDR1 and CDR2, per the germline V gene, are SGHDT and YYEEEE. With the rest looked up from the reference TRBV5-6 and TRBJ1-1 genes rather than sequenced, the full variable domain is DAGVTQSPTHLIKTRGQQVTLRCSPKSGHDTVSWYQQALGQGPQFIFQYYEEEERQRGNFPDRFSGHQFPNYSSELNVNALLLGDSALYLCASSLGRVDTEAFFGQGTRLTVV.